The rows below give T cell receptor beta chains drawn from one sample of a study of technical replicates of blood from several donors. The repertoire was sequenced with immunoSEQ multiplex PCR; TCRdb's copy has only in-frame clones and lacks some. Found here are tens of thousands of clones, 95% to 97% of them singletons; the top ten hold roughly 0.3%. The sequenced sample consisted of T cells isolated from PBMCs. The receptors derive from a human donor in good health. CDR3s include the opening cysteine and the closing phenylalanine or tryptophan. Each record gives: J gene, V gene, CDR3 protein.

J: TRBJ2-3
V: TRBV11-3
CDR3: CASSLSSSGRDTQYF

J: TRBJ2-2
V: TRBV4-2
CDR3: CASSQEGRELNTGELFF

J: TRBJ2-2
V: TRBV7-8
CDR3: CASSWRLAGVSGELFF

J: TRBJ2-2
V: TRBV6-5
CDR3: CASSRDITGELFF

J: TRBJ1-1
V: TRBV7-3
CDR3: CASSLTTSRGTEAFF

J: TRBJ2-5
V: TRBV5-6
CDR3: CASAATSGSLNLNQETQYF

J: TRBJ1-2
V: TRBV9
CDR3: CASRTGYGYTF

J: TRBJ1-1
V: TRBV11-3
CDR3: CASSLGTGGPTEAFF

J: TRBJ2-7
V: TRBV11-2
CDR3: CASSSDRYEQYF

J: TRBJ1-4
V: TRBV5-4
CDR3: CASSSWGQGSEKLFF

J: TRBJ2-1
V: TRBV6-5
CDR3: CASTYRTGERNEQFF

J: TRBJ2-2
V: TRBV6-1
CDR3: CASSEASGSGELFF

J: TRBJ2-1
V: TRBV6-4
CDR3: CASSRQREKDNEQFF

J: TRBJ2-7
V: TRBV6-4
CDR3: CASSDFLYRGEQYF

J: TRBJ2-6
V: TRBV18
CDR3: CASSPPGAPGANVLTF

J: TRBJ2-2
V: TRBV7-2
CDR3: CASSLRRGYTGELFF

J: TRBJ1-1
V: TRBV30
CDR3: CAWARDSYNTEAFF

J: TRBJ2-3
V: TRBV4-1
CDR3: CASSPGEGTSDTQYF

J: TRBJ1-5
V: TRBV28
CDR3: CASSLRTVLVQPQHF

J: TRBJ1-1
V: TRBV19
CDR3: CASSVTGAARGYTEAFF

J: TRBJ2-1
V: TRBV4-2
CDR3: CASSPWTSGRNEQFF

J: TRBJ2-1
V: TRBV5-1
CDR3: CASSFRGPSIVDEQFF

J: TRBJ1-1
V: TRBV27
CDR3: CASSLWGTGDTEAFF

J: TRBJ1-5
V: TRBV19
CDR3: CASMPGTGVYQPQHF

J: TRBJ2-7
V: TRBV29-1
CDR3: CSAVESGQGSEQYF

J: TRBJ2-2
V: TRBV6-6
CDR3: CASSPPGQGNTGELFF

J: TRBJ2-2
V: TRBV6-1
CDR3: CASSELTGTTGELFF

J: TRBJ1-2
V: TRBV2
CDR3: CASSGAGFNYGYTF

J: TRBJ2-7
V: TRBV29-1
CDR3: CSVAAGGWYEQYF

J: TRBJ2-7
V: TRBV5-6
CDR3: CASSVLTVSYEQYF

J: TRBJ1-2
V: TRBV5-8
CDR3: CASSLDSQRDYGYTF

J: TRBJ2-5
V: TRBV29-1
CDR3: CSVEVPGRGMETQYF

J: TRBJ2-7
V: TRBV7-9
CDR3: CASSSELAAYEQYF

J: TRBJ2-7
V: TRBV19
CDR3: CASSSGTGPYEQYF

J: TRBJ2-1
V: TRBV30
CDR3: CACAAGFTNEQFF

J: TRBJ1-2
V: TRBV5-6
CDR3: CASSGTGLNYTF

J: TRBJ1-5
V: TRBV6-1
CDR3: CASSGGLSGQPQHF

J: TRBJ2-7
V: TRBV11-3
CDR3: CASSLRLREVSYEQYF

J: TRBJ1-1
V: TRBV11-3
CDR3: CASSSTGANTEAFF

J: TRBJ1-2
V: TRBV4-1
CDR3: CASSQDLFTGRRVGYTF

J: TRBJ2-3
V: TRBV7-2
CDR3: CASSLLAGGLADTQYF

J: TRBJ2-5
V: TRBV10-2
CDR3: CASSETGLQETQYF

J: TRBJ2-7
V: TRBV19
CDR3: CASSVSGGPYEQYF

J: TRBJ1-2
V: TRBV9
CDR3: CASSVYQGAIYGYTF

J: TRBJ2-7
V: TRBV29-1
CDR3: CSVAGGTSGTGEQYF